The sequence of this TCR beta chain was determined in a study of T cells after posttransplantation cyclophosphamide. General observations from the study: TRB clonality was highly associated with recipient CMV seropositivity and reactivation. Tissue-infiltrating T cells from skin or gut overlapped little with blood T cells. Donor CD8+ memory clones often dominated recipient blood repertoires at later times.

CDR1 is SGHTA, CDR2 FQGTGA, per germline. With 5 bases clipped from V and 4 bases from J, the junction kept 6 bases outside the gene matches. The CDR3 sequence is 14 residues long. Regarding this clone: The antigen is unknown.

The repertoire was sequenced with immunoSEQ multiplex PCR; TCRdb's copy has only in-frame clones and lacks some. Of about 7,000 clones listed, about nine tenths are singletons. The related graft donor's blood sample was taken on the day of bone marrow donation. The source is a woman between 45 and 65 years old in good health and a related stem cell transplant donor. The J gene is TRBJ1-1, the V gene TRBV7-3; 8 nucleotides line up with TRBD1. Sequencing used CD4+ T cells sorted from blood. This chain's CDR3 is CASSPTGGLTEAFF. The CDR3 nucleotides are TGTGCCAGCAGCCCAACAGGGGGGCTCACTGAAGCTTTCTTT.